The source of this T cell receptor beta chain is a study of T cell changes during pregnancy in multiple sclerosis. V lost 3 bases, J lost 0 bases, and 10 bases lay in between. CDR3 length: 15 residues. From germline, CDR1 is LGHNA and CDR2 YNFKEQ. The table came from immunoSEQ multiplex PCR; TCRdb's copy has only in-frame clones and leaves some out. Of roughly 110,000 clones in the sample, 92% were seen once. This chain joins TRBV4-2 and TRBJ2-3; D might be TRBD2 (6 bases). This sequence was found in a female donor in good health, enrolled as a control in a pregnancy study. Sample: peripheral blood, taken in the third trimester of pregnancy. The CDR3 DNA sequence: TGTGCCAGCAGCCATAATCGGGGGAGCACAGATACGCAGTATTTT. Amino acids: CASSHNRGSTDTQYF.